These T cell receptor beta chains were read from a single sample in a study of cytomegalovirus exposure and HLA in healthy donors. Method: immunoSEQ multiplex PCR; TCRdb's copy keeps in-frame clones and lacks some. This table holds roughly 100,000 clones, around 68% found once. The sample was PBMCs. Receptors originate from a human donor in good health. The CDR3 runs from the conserved cysteine through the conserved F or W.

V gene: TRBV27; CDR3 length: 15; CDR3 protein: CASSFPGSYANEQFF
V gene: TRBV15; CDR3 length: 17; CDR3 protein: CATSMGGTSPSNTEAFF
V gene: TRBV27; CDR3 length: 15; CDR3 protein: CASSLGQSGANVLTF
V gene: TRBV19; CDR3 length: 13; CDR3 protein: CASSSHSYNEQFF
V gene: TRBV5-4; CDR3 length: 16; CDR3 protein: CASSAPGAGGKETQYF
V gene: TRBV7-6; CDR3 length: 17; CDR3 protein: CASSAGLPGQLNTEAFF
V gene: TRBV7-2; CDR3 length: 19; CDR3 protein: CASSLYWDRAKSLGNTIYF
V gene: TRBV5-1; CDR3 length: 13; CDR3 protein: CASSLGDRDEQYF
V gene: TRBV27; CDR3 length: 15; CDR3 protein: CASSLSGASNQPQHF
V gene: TRBV6-5; CDR3 length: 14; CDR3 protein: CASSFSSVGNTIYF
V gene: TRBV5-4; CDR3 length: 15; CDR3 protein: CASSPGTSGPYEQYF
V gene: TRBV11-3; CDR3 length: 13; CDR3 protein: CASSLGSGRELFF
V gene: TRBV6-5; CDR3 length: 15; CDR3 protein: CASSLQEGALVGYTF
V gene: TRBV15; CDR3 length: 15; CDR3 protein: CATSENRDLLYEQYF
V gene: TRBV7-2; CDR3 length: 13; CDR3 protein: CASSRGQDQPQHF
V gene: TRBV12-5; CDR3 length: 18; CDR3 protein: CASGLVPDGLANTGELFF
V gene: TRBV7-8; CDR3 length: 16; CDR3 protein: CASSSRLAEYTGELFF
V gene: TRBV9; CDR3 length: 16; CDR3 protein: CASSPGSSLDQETQYF
V gene: TRBV21-1; CDR3 length: 18; CDR3 protein: CASSLLEGGLRAKNIQYF
V gene: TRBV18; CDR3 length: 16; CDR3 protein: CASSPLSGSRTYEQYF
V gene: TRBV4-1; CDR3 length: 16; CDR3 protein: CASSLSPPGVGNEQFF
V gene: TRBV18; CDR3 length: 14; CDR3 protein: CASSRSGGAYEQYF
V gene: TRBV2; CDR3 length: 15; CDR3 protein: CASSVLRGADEKLFF
V gene: TRBV28; CDR3 length: 15; CDR3 protein: CASSLSAGGSYEQYF
V gene: TRBV25-1; CDR3 length: 15; CDR3 protein: CASSESGGAQETQYF
V gene: TRBV2; CDR3 length: 15; CDR3 protein: CASRERTGGVDTQYF
V gene: TRBV7-9; CDR3 length: 13; CDR3 protein: CASSPSGRSEAFF
V gene: TRBV6-4; CDR3 length: 13; CDR3 protein: CASSDSSADTQYF
V gene: TRBV28; CDR3 length: 15; CDR3 protein: CASSLTSGRYNEQFF
V gene: TRBV6-5; CDR3 length: 13; CDR3 protein: CASSSGLYNEQFF
V gene: TRBV6-5; CDR3 length: 14; CDR3 protein: CASRPTGRNQPQHF
V gene: TRBV28; CDR3 length: 13; CDR3 protein: CASSLGQNTEAFF
V gene: TRBV30; CDR3 length: 14; CDR3 protein: CAWRKTGESEKLFF
V gene: TRBV27; CDR3 length: 15; CDR3 protein: CASSLLAGGSDTQYF
V gene: TRBV5-4; CDR3 length: 18; CDR3 protein: CASSPGLAGPGGNNEQFF
V gene: TRBV28; CDR3 length: 14; CDR3 protein: CASTEFSSTDTQYF
V gene: TRBV5-6; CDR3 length: 14; CDR3 protein: CASRRVRRSETQYF
V gene: TRBV29-1; CDR3 length: 16; CDR3 protein: CSVEVPGTSESYEQYF
V gene: TRBV28; CDR3 length: 16; CDR3 protein: CASSPGLAGAKNIQYF
V gene: TRBV11-3; CDR3 length: 15; CDR3 protein: CASSSSDNPGNTIYF
V gene: TRBV4-1; CDR3 length: 12; CDR3 protein: CASSQGEETQYF
V gene: TRBV10-1; CDR3 length: 15; CDR3 protein: CASSDPRRGDNEQFF
V gene: TRBV9; CDR3 length: 15; CDR3 protein: CASSPYRDLGDTQYF
V gene: TRBV7-9; CDR3 length: 15; CDR3 protein: CASSLGTGRGYGYTF
V gene: TRBV29-1; CDR3 length: 12; CDR3 protein: CSVVQGFDEQYF
V gene: TRBV7-9; CDR3 length: 13; CDR3 protein: CASSPNTGVEQYF
V gene: TRBV30; CDR3 length: 14; CDR3 protein: CAWSVQVSSYEQYF
V gene: TRBV7-9; CDR3 length: 18; CDR3 protein: CASSLAFGEREEQETQYF